This T cell receptor (beta chain) derives from a study of monozygotic twins with inflammatory bowel disease. CDR3 length: 14 residues. TCRdb reprocessed the 5' RACE reads and keeps a single row for each CDR3 protein, giving no DNA. The sample totals 440,000 or so distinct CDR3 sequences. Sequences were obtained from blood. The V gene is TRBV12-3 or TRBV12-4, the J gene TRBJ2-7; as DNA is missing, the TRBD1 call by TCRdb cannot be tested. The TCR sequence derives from a human donor with ulcerative colitis or Crohn's disease, or a healthy co-twin of an affected twin (not recorded which). The CDR3 reads CASKIQGSSYEQYF.